This TCR beta chain is drawn from a study of blood T cells in healthy people across ages (dated by TCRdb to the mid-2010s). In the study overall: In model experiments, roughly one uniquely barcoded TCR beta cDNA molecule per two T cells was captured by template switching. The study measured age-related changes in TCR beta repertoire diversity using deep sequencing normalized with unique cDNA molecular identifiers. The donors were split into four age groups: young (average around 15 years), middle-aged (more than 35), aged (about 62) and long-lived (under 90). To avoid experimental bias, donors of different ages were distributed randomly across sequencing lanes. The study analyzed two additional independent replicas of 1 million unique cDNA reads from the same blood draw for two donors, one aged 18 to 30 and one aged 80 or older.

This clonotype appeared many times. This receptor's antigen is unknown. Base quality data are lacking; no much larger clone is found one base away. The research as a whole found: Compared with the aged group, the long-lived group had more naive CD4+ T cells, fewer expanded clones and increased TCR diversity, suggesting age selection. A strong correlation was found between observed TCR beta diversity and the percentage of naive T cells measured by flow cytometry. Total diversity estimates from one million sequenced T cells were considered lower bounds and underestimates. Donor CMV infection status was unknown, potentially confounding age-related changes in expanded clonotypes. Conclusive comparison of naive and antigen-experienced compartments was prevented by the profiling of bulk unsorted PBMCs. As age increased, observed TCR beta diversity per million T cells dropped in a roughly linear way, and a significant reduction was already evident by age roughly 40.

Donors were 40 or so systemically healthy Caucasian individuals from Russia aged roughly 6 to 90 years. Each donor gave about 10 milliliters of peripheral blood, drawn into EDTA-treated Vacutainer tubes. Ficoll-Paque density-gradient centrifugation was used to isolate PBMCs, with at least 7 million obtained per sample. Total RNA, at least 6 micrograms per sample, was extracted from PBMCs with Trizol reagent. For every donor, an aliquot of PBMCs went through flow cytometry to measure the percentages of naive CD45RAhigh/CD27high T cells. The CDR3 has 16 amino acids, counting the end cysteine and phenylalanine. The retained sequence is limited to the CDR3, 48 bases, with the frame set at the first base. Trimming takes 3 bases from V and 1 base from J, and the germline ends sit 14 bases apart. As encoded in the germline V gene (reference sequence), CDR1 is SEHNR while CDR2 is FQNEAQ. Libraries were constructed by 5' RACE. Sequencer: Illumina HiSeq 2500. A second PCR of about 7 to 12 cycles was run with a J-beta primer mix and a sample-barcoded 5' primer. Each TCR beta cDNA molecule received a unique molecular identifier from a template-switch 5' adaptor carrying 12 random nucleotides. At least 3 million CDR3-containing paired-end reads were obtained from each sample. All of the RNA was converted into first-strand cDNA using the Mint cDNA synthesis kit, with a TRBC-specific oligonucleotide serving as the primer. Following uracil-DNA glycosylase treatment, all cDNA underwent a first 18-cycle PCR with the universal primers M1SS and BC2_uni_R. The original methods were these. For normalization, 1 million high-quality reads were randomly selected from each sample, with every read carrying a distinct molecular identifier. Instead of being binned into consensus sequences, reads that shared molecular identifiers were thrown out. CDR3 identification, clonotype clustering and error correction used MiTCR with a Q25 quality threshold and the strictest error-elimination algorithm. A nonparametric unseen species model with Euler transformation was used to estimate lower-bound total TCR beta diversity. TCRdb reprocessed the public reads (quality trimming at Q25 with fastp, clone calling with MiXCR) and kept in-frame beta chains. Identical CDR3 protein sequences are pooled into one entry, listed with their most common genes and DNA. The V and J calls and clone size are TCRdb's, not the authors'. The sample table holds 650,000 to 1,000,000 distinct CDR3 sequences, of which roughly 40% were seen once. Of the sample, 13% is held by the ten largest clones.

The sequenced sample consisted of blood. The chain links TRBV7-9 with TRBJ2-3, with no D gene named confidently. The receptor's source is a man aged 18 to 29 in good health. The CDR3 reads CASSFRSHQGTDTQYF. Read as DNA, the sequence is TGTGCCAGCAGCTTTCGGTCCCATCAGGGCACAGATACGCAGTATTTT.